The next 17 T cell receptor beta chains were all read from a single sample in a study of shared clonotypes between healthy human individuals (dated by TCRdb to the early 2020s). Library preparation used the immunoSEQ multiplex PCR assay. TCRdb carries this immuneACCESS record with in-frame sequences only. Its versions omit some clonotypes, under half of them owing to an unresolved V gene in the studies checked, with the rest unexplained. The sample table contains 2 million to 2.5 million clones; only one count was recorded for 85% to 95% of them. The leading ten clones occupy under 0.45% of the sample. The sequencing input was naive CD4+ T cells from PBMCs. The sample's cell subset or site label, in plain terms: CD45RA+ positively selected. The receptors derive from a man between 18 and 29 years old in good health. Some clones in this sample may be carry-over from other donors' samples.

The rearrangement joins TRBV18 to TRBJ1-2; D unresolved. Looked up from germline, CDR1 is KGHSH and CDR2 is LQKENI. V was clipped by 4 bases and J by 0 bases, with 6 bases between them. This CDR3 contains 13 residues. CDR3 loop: CASSRDTNYGYTF. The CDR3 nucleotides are TGTGCCAGCTCACGTGATACTAACTATGGCTACACCTTC.

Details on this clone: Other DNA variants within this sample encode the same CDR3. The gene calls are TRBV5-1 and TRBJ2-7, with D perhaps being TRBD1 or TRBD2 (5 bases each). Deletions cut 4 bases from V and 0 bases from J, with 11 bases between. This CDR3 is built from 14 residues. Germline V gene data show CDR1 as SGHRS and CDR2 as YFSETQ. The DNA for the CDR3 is TGCGCCAGCAGCCCCGGGACCAGCTCCTACGAGCAGTACTTC. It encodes CASSPGTSSYEQYF.

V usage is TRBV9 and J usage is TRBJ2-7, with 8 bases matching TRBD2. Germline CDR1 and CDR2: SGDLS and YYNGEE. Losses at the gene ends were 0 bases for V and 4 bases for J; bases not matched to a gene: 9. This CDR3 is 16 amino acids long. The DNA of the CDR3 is TGTGCCAGCAGCGTAGGCGCAGCGGGAGAAGGATACGAGCAGTACTTC. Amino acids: CASSVGAAGEGYEQYF.

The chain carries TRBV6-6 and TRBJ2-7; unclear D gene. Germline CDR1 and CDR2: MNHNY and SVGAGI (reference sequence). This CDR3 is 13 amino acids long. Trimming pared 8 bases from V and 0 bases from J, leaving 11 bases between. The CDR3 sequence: CASSILSSYEQYF. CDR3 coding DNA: TGTGCCAGCTCTATCTTAAGCTCCTACGAGCAGTACTTC.

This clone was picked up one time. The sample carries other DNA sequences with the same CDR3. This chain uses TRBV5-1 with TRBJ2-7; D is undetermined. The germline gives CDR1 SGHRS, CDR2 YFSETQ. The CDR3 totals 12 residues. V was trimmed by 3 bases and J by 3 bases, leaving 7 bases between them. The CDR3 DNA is TGCGCCAGCAGCTACGACGGCTACGAGCAGTACTTC. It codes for CASSYDGYEQYF. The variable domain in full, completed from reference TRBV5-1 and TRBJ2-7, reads KAGVTQTPRYLIKTRGQQVTLSCSPISGHRSVSWYQQTPGQGLQFLFEYFSETQRNKGNFPGRFSGRQFSNSRSEMNVSTLELGDSALYLCASSYDGYEQYFGPGTRLTVT.

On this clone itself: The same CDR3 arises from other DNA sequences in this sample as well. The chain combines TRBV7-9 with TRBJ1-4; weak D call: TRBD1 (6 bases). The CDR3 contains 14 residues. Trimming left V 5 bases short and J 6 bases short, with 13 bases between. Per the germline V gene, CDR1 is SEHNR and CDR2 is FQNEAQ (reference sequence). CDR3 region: CASSRDRWDEKLFF. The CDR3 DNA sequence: TGTGCCAGCAGCCGAGACAGGTGGGATGAAAAACTGTTTTTT.

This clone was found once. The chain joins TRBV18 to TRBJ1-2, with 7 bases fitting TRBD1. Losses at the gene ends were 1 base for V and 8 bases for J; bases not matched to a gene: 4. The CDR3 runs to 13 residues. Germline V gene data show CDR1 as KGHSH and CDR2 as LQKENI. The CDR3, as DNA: TGTGCCAGCTCACCACAGCAGGACAGGGGCTACACCTTC. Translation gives CASSPQQDRGYTF. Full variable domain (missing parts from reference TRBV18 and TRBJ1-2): NAGVMQNPRHLVRRRGQEARLRCSPMKGHSHVYWYRQLPEEGLKFMVYLQKENIIDESGMPKERFSAEFPKEGPSILRIQQVVRGDSAAYFCASSPQQDRGYTFGSGTRLTVV.

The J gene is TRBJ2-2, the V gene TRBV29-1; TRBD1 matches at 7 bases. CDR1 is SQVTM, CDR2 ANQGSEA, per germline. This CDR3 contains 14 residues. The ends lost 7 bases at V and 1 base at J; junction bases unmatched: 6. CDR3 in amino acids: CSARGSRNTGELFF. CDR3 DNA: TGCAGCGCCAGGGGGAGCCGGAACACCGGGGAGCTGTTTTTT.

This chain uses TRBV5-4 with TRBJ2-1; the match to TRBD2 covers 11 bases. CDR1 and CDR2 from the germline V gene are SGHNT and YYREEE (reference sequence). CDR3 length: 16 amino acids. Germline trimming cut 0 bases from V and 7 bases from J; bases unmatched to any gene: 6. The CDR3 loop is CASSLGIGTSGNEQFF. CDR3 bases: TGTGCCAGCAGCTTGGGGATTGGGACTAGCGGAAATGAGCAGTTCTTC.

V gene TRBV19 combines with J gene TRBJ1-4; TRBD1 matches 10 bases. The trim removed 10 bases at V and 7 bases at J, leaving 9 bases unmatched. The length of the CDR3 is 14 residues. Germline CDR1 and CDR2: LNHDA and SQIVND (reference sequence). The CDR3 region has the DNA TGTGCCACCAGGAAGGGACAGGGGAGTGAAAAACTGTTTTTT. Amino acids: CATRKGQGSEKLFF.

The CDR3 region is CASSPRSGSAYEQYF. CDR3 bases: TGTGCCAGCAGCCCCCGGAGCGGGAGTGCATACGAGCAGTACTTC. This chain links TRBV9 with TRBJ2-7; 8 bases map to TRBD2. With V trimmed by 4 bases and J by 4 bases, 10 bases remained unmatched. The CDR3 has 15 residues. Germline V gene lookup returns CDR1 SGDLS and CDR2 YYNGEE.

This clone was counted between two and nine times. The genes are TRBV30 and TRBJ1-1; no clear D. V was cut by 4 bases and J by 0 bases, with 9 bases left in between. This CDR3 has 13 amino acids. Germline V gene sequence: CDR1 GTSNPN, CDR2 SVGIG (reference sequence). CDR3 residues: CAWTEGMNTEAFF. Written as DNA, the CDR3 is TGTGCCTGGACAGAAGGGATGAACACTGAAGCTTTCTTT.

The CDR3, as DNA: TGTGCCAGCAGCTACCGGGGTAGCGGGAGGTCCTACGAGCAGTACTTC. It codes for CASSYRGSGRSYEQYF. The rearrangement links TRBV11-2 to TRBJ2-7; 10 bases agree with TRBD2. J gave up 1 base and V 4 bases, and 7 bases lay outside the gene matches. Germline CDR1 SGHAT, CDR2 FQNNGV. The CDR3 totals 16 residues.

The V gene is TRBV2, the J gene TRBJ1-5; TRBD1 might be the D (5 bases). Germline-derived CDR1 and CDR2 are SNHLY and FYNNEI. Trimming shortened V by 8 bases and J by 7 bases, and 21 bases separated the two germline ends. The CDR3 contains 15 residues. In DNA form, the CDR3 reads TGTGCCAGCGGACTGATCGGGGGGGTCGGACAGCCCCAGCATTTT. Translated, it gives CASGLIGGVGQPQHF.

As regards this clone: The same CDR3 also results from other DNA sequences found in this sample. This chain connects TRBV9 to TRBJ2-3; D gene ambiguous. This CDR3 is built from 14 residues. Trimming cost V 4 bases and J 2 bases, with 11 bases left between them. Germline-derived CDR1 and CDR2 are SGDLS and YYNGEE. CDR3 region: CASSPRGTTDTQYF. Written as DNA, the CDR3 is TGTGCCAGCAGCCCGAGAGGAACCACAGATACGCAGTATTTT.

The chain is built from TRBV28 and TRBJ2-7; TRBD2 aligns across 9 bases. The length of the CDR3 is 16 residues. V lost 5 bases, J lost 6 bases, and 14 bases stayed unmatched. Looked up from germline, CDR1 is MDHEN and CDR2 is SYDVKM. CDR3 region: CASSPHDSGRWAEQYF. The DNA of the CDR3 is TGTGCCAGCAGTCCACATGATAGCGGGAGATGGGCCGAGCAGTACTTC.

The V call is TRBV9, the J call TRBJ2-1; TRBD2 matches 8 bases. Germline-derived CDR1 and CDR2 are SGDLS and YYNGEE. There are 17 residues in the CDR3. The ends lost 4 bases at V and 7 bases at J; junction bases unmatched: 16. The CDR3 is CASSPGVPLAGVNEQFF. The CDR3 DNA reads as TGTGCCAGCAGCCCGGGGGTTCCGCTAGCGGGCGTGAATGAGCAGTTCTTC.